This T cell receptor (beta chain) appears in the sequencing data of a study of T cell responses to AZD1222 COVID-19 vaccine. The V end was cut by 5 bases, the J end by 5 bases, with 19 bases between. The CDR3 runs 16 residues. Germline loops: CDR1 SGHTA, CDR2 FQGNSA. The assay was immunoSEQ multiplex PCR, and TCRdb's table has in-frame clones only and misses some. The data show about 86,000 clones, approximately 89% seen once. This receptor was taken from an adult who received the AZD1222 COVID-19 vaccine. The material was peripheral blood, obtained 28 days after the second AZD1222 dose. This chain uses TRBV7-2 with TRBJ1-5; no clear D. Here the CDR3 reads CASSPLAWAEDQPQHF. The CDR3 DNA is TGTGCCAGCAGCCCCTTGGCGTGGGCCGAAGATCAGCCCCAGCATTTT.